This T cell receptor beta chain was recorded in a study of shared clonotypes between healthy human individuals. Study results and caveats: Of the naive CD4 clonotypes, approximately 5% were shared across several donors.

Execution of the assay was at deep level. Repertoires were generated with immunoSEQ multiplex PCR, while TCRdb's copy carries only in-frame clones and drops some. The sample records about 730,000 clones, approximately 77% being singletons. With regard to this clone: Antigen: not known.

Caucasian adults residing in Nashville, Tennessee made up all the donors. Splitting the CD4+ cells yielded a CD45RA+ naive subset and a CD45RA-negative memory subset. V was pared by 4 bases and J by 0 bases, with 11 bases between. Germline assignment: CDR1 MNHEY and CDR2 SMNVEV (reference sequence). The CDR3 extends over 15 amino acids. This chain connects TRBV27 to TRBJ2-3; tentative D call: TRBD1 (5 bases). This TCR was sampled from a woman in her 30s in good health. The sequenced material came from memory CD4+ T cells sorted from blood. Specified subset: CD45RA-negative fraction. The CDR3 spells CASSSLGQSTDTQYF. The DNA of the CDR3 is TGTGCCAGCAGTTCTCTGGGGCAGAGCACAGATACGCAGTATTTT.